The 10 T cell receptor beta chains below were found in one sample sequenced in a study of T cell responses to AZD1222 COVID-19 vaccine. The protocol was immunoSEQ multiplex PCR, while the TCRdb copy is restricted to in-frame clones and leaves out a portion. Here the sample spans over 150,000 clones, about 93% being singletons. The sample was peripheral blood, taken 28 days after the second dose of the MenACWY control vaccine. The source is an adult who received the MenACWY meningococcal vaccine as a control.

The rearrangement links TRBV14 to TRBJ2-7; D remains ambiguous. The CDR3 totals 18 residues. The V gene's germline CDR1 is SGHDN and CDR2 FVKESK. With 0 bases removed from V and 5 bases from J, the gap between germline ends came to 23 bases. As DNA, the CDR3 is TGTGCCAGCAGCCAAGATCCCCCCATGACCTTCGGGCATAACGAGCAGTACTTC. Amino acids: CASSQDPPMTFGHNEQYF.

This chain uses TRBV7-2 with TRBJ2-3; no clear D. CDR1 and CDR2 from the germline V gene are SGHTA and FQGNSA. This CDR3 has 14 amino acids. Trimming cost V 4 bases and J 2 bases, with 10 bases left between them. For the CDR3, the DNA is TGTGCCAGCAGCTCGGACGGGTTCACAGATACGCAGTATTTT. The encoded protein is CASSSDGFTDTQYF.

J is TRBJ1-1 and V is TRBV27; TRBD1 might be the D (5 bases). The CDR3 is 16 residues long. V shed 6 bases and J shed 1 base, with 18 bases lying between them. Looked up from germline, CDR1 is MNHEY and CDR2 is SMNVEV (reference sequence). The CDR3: CASSPRSGGGNTEAFF. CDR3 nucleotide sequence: TGTGCCAGCAGCCCCAGGTCGGGTGGGGGGAACACTGAAGCTTTCTTT.

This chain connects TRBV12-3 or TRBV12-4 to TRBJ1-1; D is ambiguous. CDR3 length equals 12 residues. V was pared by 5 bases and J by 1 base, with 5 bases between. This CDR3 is CASSAGNTEAFF. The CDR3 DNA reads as TGTGCCAGCAGTGCTGGGAACACTGAAGCTTTCTTT.

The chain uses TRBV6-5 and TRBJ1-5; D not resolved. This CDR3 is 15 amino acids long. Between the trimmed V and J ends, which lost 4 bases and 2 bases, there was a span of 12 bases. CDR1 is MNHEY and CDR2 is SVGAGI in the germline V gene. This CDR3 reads CASSSAGLGNQPQHF. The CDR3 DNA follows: TGTGCCAGCAGTTCCGCCGGGTTGGGCAATCAGCCCCAGCATTTT.

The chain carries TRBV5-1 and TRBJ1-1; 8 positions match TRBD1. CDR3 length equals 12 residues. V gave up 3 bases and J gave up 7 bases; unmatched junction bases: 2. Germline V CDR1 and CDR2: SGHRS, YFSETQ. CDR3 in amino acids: CASSSTGDEAFF. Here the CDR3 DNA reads TGCGCCAGCAGCTCGACAGGGGATGAAGCTTTCTTT.

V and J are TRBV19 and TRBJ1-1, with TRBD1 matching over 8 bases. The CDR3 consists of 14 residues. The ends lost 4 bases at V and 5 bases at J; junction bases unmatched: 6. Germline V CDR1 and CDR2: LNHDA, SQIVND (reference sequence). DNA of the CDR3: TGTGCCAGTAGTAGACAGGGGAGCGTGACTGAAGCTTTCTTT. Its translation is CASSRQGSVTEAFF.

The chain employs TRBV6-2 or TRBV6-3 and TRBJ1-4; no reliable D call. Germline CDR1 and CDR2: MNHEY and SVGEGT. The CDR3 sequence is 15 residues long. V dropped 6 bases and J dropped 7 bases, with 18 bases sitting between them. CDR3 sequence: CASSYLGNNGEKLFF. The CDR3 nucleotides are TGTGCCAGCAGCTATCTCGGGAATAATGGTGAAAAACTGTTTTTT.

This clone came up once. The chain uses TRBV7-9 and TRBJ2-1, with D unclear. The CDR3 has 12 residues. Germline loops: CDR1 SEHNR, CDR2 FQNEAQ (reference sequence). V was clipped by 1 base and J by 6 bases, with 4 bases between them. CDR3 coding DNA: TGTGCCAGCAGCTTAGATAGCAATGAGCAGTTCTTC. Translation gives CASSLDSNEQFF.

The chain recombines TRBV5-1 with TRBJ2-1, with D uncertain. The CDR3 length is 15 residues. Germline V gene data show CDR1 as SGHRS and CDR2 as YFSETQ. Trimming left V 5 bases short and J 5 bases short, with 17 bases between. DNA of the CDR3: TGCGCCAGCAGTCGGTTGGATTCTATTAACAATGAGCAGTTCTTC. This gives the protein CASSRLDSINNEQFF.